These 23 T cell receptor beta chains were sequenced from one sample in a study of T cells after yellow fever vaccination. MiXCR was run by TCRdb on the 5' RACE reads, yielding one entry per CDR3 protein. The sample lists around 100,000 distinct CDR3 sequences; under 9% were seen once. Sample: CD8+ T cells sorted from PBMCs, taken 45 days after the yellow fever booster vaccination. The receptors were sampled from a man aged 25 to 40 who received the YFV17D yellow fever vaccine.

The chain links TRBV25-1 to TRBJ1-2; TRBD1 is a possible D gene (5 bases). The germline V and J ends were trimmed by 1 base and 4 bases, with 10 bases remaining between them. There are 14 residues in the CDR3. Looked up from germline, CDR1 is MGHDK and CDR2 is SYGVNS. The CDR3 spells CASSESTEFYGYTF. CDR3 coding DNA: TGTGCCAGCAGTGAATCGACAGAATTCTATGGCTACACCTTC.

This clonotype showed up just a few times. The chain links TRBV5-1 to TRBJ2-5, with D possibly being TRBD1 or TRBD2 (5 bases each). The germline V gene encodes CDR1 SGHRS and CDR2 YFSETQ. This CDR3 is 15 amino acids long. V lost 0 bases and J 5 bases, leaving 14 bases between the germline ends. The chain's CDR3 is CASSLDGTRMETQYF. The CDR3 region has the DNA TGCGCCAGCAGCTTGGACGGGACCCGCATGGAGACCCAGTACTTC. Supplemented by reference TRBV5-1 and TRBJ2-5, the full variable domain reads KAGVTQTPRYLIKTRGQQVTLSCSPISGHRSVSWYQQTPGQGLQFLFEYFSETQRNKGNFPGRFSGRQFSNSRSEMNVSTLELGDSALYLCASSLDGTRMETQYFGPGTRLLVL.

This clonotype was counted a few times. CDR3 sequence (DNA): TGCGCCAGCAGCTTGGGGGCTAGCGGGAGCTCCTACAATGAGCAGTTCTTC. Its translation is CASSLGASGSSYNEQFF. V and J are TRBV5-1 and TRBJ2-1; 10 positions match TRBD2. Germline-derived CDR1 and CDR2 are SGHRS and YFSETQ. With V trimmed by 0 bases and J by 0 bases, 3 bases remained unmatched. The CDR3 runs to 17 residues.

Many counts were recorded for this clonotype. The chain carries TRBV5-1 and TRBJ2-2, with D unresolved. V shed 8 bases and J shed 1 base, with 0 bases lying between them. This CDR3 is built from 10 residues. Germline-derived CDR1 and CDR2 are SGHRS and YFSETQ. CDR3 amino acids: CARNTGELFF. The CDR3 region has the DNA TGCGCCAGGAACACCGGGGAGCTGTTTTTT.

At least ten counts were recorded for this clonotype. V usage is TRBV5-1 and J usage is TRBJ2-7; D is ambiguous. The CDR3 covers 16 residues. V was trimmed by 0 bases and J by 9 bases, leaving 22 bases between them. Per the germline V gene, CDR1 is SGHRS and CDR2 is YFSETQ. CDR3 nucleotides: TGCGCCAGCAGCTTGGATCTGGAAGCGCCAGTAGTCGGGCAGTACTTC. Translation: CASSLDLEAPVVGQYF.

The table lists this clonotype with many counts. The chain couples TRBV9 to TRBJ2-1; either TRBD1 or TRBD2 may fit D (7 bases each). The germline V and J ends were trimmed by 7 bases and 6 bases, with 11 bases remaining between them. In germline, CDR1 is SGDLS, CDR2 YYNGEE. The CDR3 has 12 amino acids. For the CDR3, the DNA is TGTGCCAGCGGGAGGGGGCTCAATGAGCAGTTCTTC. This codes for CASGRGLNEQFF.

The rearrangement links TRBV12-3 or TRBV12-4 to TRBJ2-6; TRBD1 matches at 10 bases. The CDR3 is 18 amino acids. V shed 10 bases and J 2 bases; nucleotides not matched to a gene: 14. The CDR3 protein is CAIILVGQGFTGANVLTF. CDR3 DNA sequence: TGTGCCATCATCCTAGTGGGACAGGGGTTCACTGGGGCCAACGTCCTGACTTTC.

DNA for the CDR3: TGTGCCAGCAGTCAACGTCCAACAGGGAGGGAGACCCAGTACTTC. Protein: CASSQRPTGRETQYF. The J gene is TRBJ2-5, the V gene TRBV28; D is possibly TRBD1 or TRBD2 (6 bases each). Germline V gene data show CDR1 as MDHEN and CDR2 as SYDVKM. The CDR3 length is 15 residues. The V end was cut by 5 bases, the J end by 5 bases, with 18 bases between.

This clonotype was detected only a few times. The rearrangement uses TRBV14 and TRBJ1-3; D is uncertain. This CDR3 spans 16 amino acids. V shed 0 bases and J shed 0 bases, with 9 bases lying between them. Per germline, CDR1 SGHDN and CDR2 FVKESK. The CDR3 DNA reads as TGTGCCAGCAGCCAAGAGCGACGGGGCTCTGGAAACACCATATATTTT. Translating it yields CASSQERRGSGNTIYF.

The table lists this clonotype with a few counts. This rearrangement joins TRBV7-9 to TRBJ2-1, with no clear D. This CDR3 is built from 13 residues. Germline assignment: CDR1 SEHNR and CDR2 FQNEAQ (reference sequence). V was clipped by 7 bases and J by 6 bases, with 13 bases between them. The CDR3 is CASTLGPSNEQFF. The CDR3, as DNA: TGTGCCAGCACGCTCGGACCCAGCAATGAGCAGTTCTTC.

There are many counts of this clonotype. The genes are TRBV10-3 and TRBJ1-3, with TRBD1 matching 7 bases. The CDR3 has 15 residues. J lost 4 bases, V lost 3 bases, and 6 bases had no gene match. The germline gives CDR1 ENHRY, CDR2 SYGVKD. The CDR3 DNA follows: TGTGCCATCAGTGACCAAGACAGGGAGGGAAACACCATATATTTT. This sequence encodes CAISDQDREGNTIYF.

This clonotype was picked up many times. The chain links TRBV11-2 to TRBJ2-7; 9 bases align to TRBD2. This CDR3 comprises 15 residues. The V gene end was trimmed by 5 bases and the J gene end by 5 bases; junction bases not matched to a gene: 10. Looked up from germline, CDR1 is SGHAT and CDR2 is FQNNGV. The DNA for the CDR3 is TGTGCCAGCAGCCCCGGGATAGCGGGGGTCCACGAGCAGTACTTC. Its protein product is CASSPGIAGVHEQYF.

The chain has TRBV12-3 or TRBV12-4 and TRBJ2-1; D perhaps matches TRBD2 (6 bases). The CDR3 is made up of 17 amino acids. V was clipped by 2 bases and J by 1 base, with 15 bases between them. The CDR3 DNA reads TGTGCCAGCAGTTTACCGTTGGGGCGGGAATCCTACAATGAGCAGTTCTTC. Residues: CASSLPLGRESYNEQFF.

This clonotype was observed at least ten times. V gene TRBV28 combines with J gene TRBJ2-1; 10 nucleotides line up with TRBD2. CDR1 is MDHEN, CDR2 SYDVKM, per germline. The CDR3 is 13 residues long. DNA for the CDR3: TGTGCAAGCGGGGGGGATGGAGCAGATGAGCAGTTCTTC. Amino acid sequence: CASGGDGADEQFF.

This clonotype was seen ten or more times. The rearrangement uses TRBV7-6 and TRBJ2-1; D could derive from TRBD1 or TRBD2 (5 bases each). Germline V lookup: CDR1 SGHVS, CDR2 FNYEAQ. V lost 4 bases and J 5 bases, leaving 12 bases between the germline ends. This CDR3 spans 14 amino acids. The CDR3 DNA sequence: TGTGCCAGCAGCTGGGACGGACCAAACAATGAGCAGTTCTTC. It yields the protein CASSWDGPNNEQFF.

This clonotype was detected only a few times. The chain links TRBV7-8 to TRBJ2-7, with D possibly being TRBD2 (7 bases). CDR3 length equals 17 residues. Per germline, CDR1 SGHVS and CDR2 FQNEAQ. V was pared by 5 bases and J by 2 bases, with 22 bases between. CDR3 in amino acids: CASSTGGSGTFPYEQYF. The CDR3 coding sequence is TGTGCCAGCAGCACCGGGGGGTCTGGGACATTCCCCTACGAGCAGTACTTC.

This clonotype was observed at least ten times. The chain joins TRBV7-3 to TRBJ2-3; tentatively, D is TRBD1 (5 bases). With 1 base removed from V and 3 bases from J, the gap between germline ends came to 8 bases. Germline values: CDR1 SGHTA, CDR2 FQGTGA. CDR3 length equals 14 residues. The CDR3 sequence: CASSLRGGTDTQYF. For the CDR3, the DNA is TGTGCCAGCAGCTTAAGGGGCGGAACAGATACGCAGTATTTT.

This clonotype has more than one count but fewer than ten. V gene TRBV5-6 combines with J gene TRBJ1-4; 8 nucleotides line up with TRBD1. The CDR3 length is 14 residues. The germline V gene encodes CDR1 SGHDT and CDR2 YYEEEE. The trim removed 3 bases at V and 6 bases at J, leaving 4 bases unmatched. Here the CDR3 reads CASSSDRADEKLFF. DNA for the CDR3: TGTGCCAGCAGCTCGGACAGGGCGGATGAAAAACTGTTTTTT.

This clonotype showed up just a few times. The chain employs TRBV11-1 and TRBJ2-2; D not resolved. V was shortened by 0 bases and J by 3 bases, with 17 bases between the two germline ends. Germline V gene sequence: CDR1 SGHAT, CDR2 FQDESV (reference sequence). The CDR3 consists of 18 residues. CDR3 nucleotides: TGTGCCAGCAGCTTAGCGGTCTATAGTGGATCAGACACCGGGGAGCTGTTTTTT. Its translation: CASSLAVYSGSDTGELFF.

The sample holds many counts of this clonotype. The DNA for the CDR3 is TGTGCCAGCAGCAAAGCGATGGGCAATGAGCAGTTCTTC. This sequence encodes CASSKAMGNEQFF. The V gene is TRBV21-1, the J gene TRBJ2-1. TRBV21-1 is reported as a pseudogene. The CDR3 is 13 residues long.

Regarding this clonotype: A clone one base away is much larger, so this may be a read error. CDR3: CASSGSSSEQYF. The CDR3 DNA reads as TGTGCCAGCAGCGGGAGTAGCTCCGAGCAGTACTTC. The rearrangement joins TRBV9 to TRBJ2-7, with D unresolved. The V gene's germline CDR1 is SGDLS and CDR2 YYNGEE. This CDR3 has 12 residues. Deletions cut 3 bases from V and 6 bases from J, with 10 bases between.

This clonotype was picked up a small number of times. V usage is TRBV9 and J usage is TRBJ2-2; 7 bases map to TRBD2. The germline V gene encodes CDR1 SGDLS and CDR2 YYNGEE. The CDR3 length is 14 residues. V gave up 2 bases and J gave up 4 bases; unmatched junction bases: 2. The CDR3 DNA follows: TGTGCCAGCAGCGTTGTAGCGGGCACCGGGGAGCTGTTTTTT. Its translation is CASSVVAGTGELFF. The whole variable domain, remainder taken from reference TRBV9 and TRBJ2-2, is DSGVTQTPKHLITATGQRVTLRCSPRSGDLSVYWYQQSLDQGLQFLIQYYNGEERAKGNILERFSAQQFPDLHSELNLSSLELGDSALYFCASSVVAGTGELFFGEGSRLTVL.

The rearrangement links TRBV7-9 to TRBJ1-2; D unresolved. V lost 2 bases, J lost 4 bases, and 14 bases lay in between. Germline values: CDR1 SEHNR, CDR2 FQNEAQ (reference sequence). The CDR3 sequence is 15 residues long. CDR3 amino acids: CASSLSGSGSYGYTF. DNA for the CDR3: TGTGCCAGCAGCTTAAGCGGGTCGGGCTCCTATGGCTACACCTTC.